This is a list of T cell receptor beta chains from one sample in a study of early T cells in non-severe SARS-CoV-2 infection. In TCRdb, the 5' RACE reads were re-called with MiXCR into one record per CDR3 protein. The top ten clones hold roughly an eighth of a sample with approximately 27,000 distinct CDR3 sequences, roughly a tenth of them seen once. The sequenced material came from whole blood. Every receptor here comes from an adult who was a healthcare worker with PCR-confirmed SARS-CoV-2 infection or an uninfected control (not recorded which). Both conserved end residues are part of each CDR3. The D gene is left open where the match is weak. A clone size is listed for some rows: how often the clone was seen (once, few, many), or a class if it is expanded.

D gene	J gene	V gene	clone size	CDR3 protein	CDR3 DNA
TRBD1	TRBJ2-7	TRBV11-1	few	CASSLEQGASYEQYF	TGTGCCAGCAGCTTAGAACAGGGGGCGTCCTACGAGCAGTACTTC
.	TRBJ1-2	TRBV29-1	many	CSVDKGNYGYTF	TGCAGCGTTGACAAGGGGAACTATGGCTACACCTTC
.	TRBJ2-2	TRBV6-2/TRBV6-3	many	CASSLSLNTGELFF	TGTGCCAGCAGTTTAAGCCTGAACACCGGGGAGCTGTTTTTT
.	TRBJ2-3	TRBV3-1	few	CASTLKGQPTDTQYF	TGTGCCAGCACCTTGAAAGGACAGCCAACAGATACGCAGTATTTT
.	TRBJ1-4	TRBV5-1	many	CASSLEGNYEKLFF	TGCGCCAGCAGCTTGGAAGGGAACTATGAAAAACTGTTTTTT
.	TRBJ2-2	TRBV29-1	few	CTCSGDTNTGELFF	TGCACCTGCTCCGGGGACACGAACACCGGGGAGCTGTTTTTT
TRBD1	TRBJ2-2	TRBV5-8	many	CASRRRQGRNGELFF	TGTGCCAGCAGACGGAGACAGGGGAGGAACGGGGAGCTGTTTTTT
TRBD1	TRBJ2-7	TRBV19	medium-sized	CASSISRTGPYEQYF	TGTGCCAGTAGTATCTCTAGGACAGGGCCCTACGAGCAGTACTTC
.	TRBJ2-7	TRBV14	many	CASSQVGRTYEQYF	TGTGCCAGCAGCCAAGTTGGCAGAACCTACGAGCAGTACTTC
.	TRBJ1-4	TRBV1	.	CTSSLNATNEKLFF	TGCACCAGCAGCCTGAACGCAACTAATGAAAAACTGTTTTTT
TRBD1	TRBJ2-7	TRBV5-1	many	CASSQTGVNDEQYF	TGCGCCAGCAGCCAAACAGGGGTCAACGACGAGCAGTACTTC
.	TRBJ1-2	TRBV20-1	many	CSAVPGAGYGYTF	TGCAGTGCAGTACCGGGGGCTGGCTATGGCTACACCTTC
.	TRBJ1-4	TRBV7-2	many	CASRLRDSEKLFF	TGTGCCAGCAGACTACGGGACTCCGAAAAACTGTTTTTT
.	TRBJ2-5	TRBV18	many	CASSPPAPKMTQYF	TGTGCCAGCTCACCACCGGCGCCGAAGATGACCCAGTACTTC
.	TRBJ2-1	TRBV11-1	.	CASSFGRAGYYNEQFF	TGTGCCAGCAGCTTCGGGCGGGCCGGCTATTACAATGAGCAGTTCTTC
.	TRBJ1-6	TRBV6-2/TRBV6-3	few	CASSSTDISYNSPLHF	TGTGCCAGCAGTTCAACGGACATCTCCTATAATTCACCCCTCCACTTT
TRBD1	TRBJ2-5	TRBV5-1	.	CASRKTGQETQYF	TGCGCCAGCAGGAAGACAGGGCAAGAGACCCAGTACTTC
TRBD1	TRBJ2-5	TRBV7-8	.	CASSRGQGFQETQYF	TGTGCCAGCAGCCGGGGACAGGGGTTCCAAGAGACCCAGTACTTC
.	TRBJ1-1	TRBV10-1	many	CASAQGSEAFF	TGCGCCAGCGCACAGGGTTCTGAAGCTTTCTTT
.	TRBJ1-3	TRBV21-1	few	CASSKGNRGPPGNTIYF	TGTGCCAGCAGCAAAGGGAACAGGGGGCCTCCGGGAAACACCATATATTTT
TRBD1	TRBJ1-1	TRBV11-2	many	CASSFYGGDRGRVAAFF	TGTGCCAGCAGCTTTTATGGGGGAGACAGGGGGAGAGTCGCGGCTTTCTTT
.	TRBJ1-2	TRBV19	many	CASTRRSGDYGYTF	TGTGCCAGTACTCGACGGTCAGGGGACTATGGCTACACCTTC
.	TRBJ2-7	TRBV4-3	many	CASSQVRGPYEQYF	TGCGCCAGCAGCCAAGTCAGGGGCCCCTACGAGCAGTACTTC
.	TRBJ1-1	TRBV28	many	CASSKQGMAFF	TGTGCCAGCAGCAAACAGGGCATGGCTTTCTTT
.	TRBJ2-7	TRBV5-1	many	CASSLAVTDTYEQYF	TGCGCCAGCAGCTTGGCCGTCACAGATACCTACGAGCAGTACTTC
TRBD1	TRBJ1-4	TRBV3-1	many	CASSQGIGTGGEKLFF	TGTGCCAGCAGCCAAGGGATCGGGACAGGCGGTGAAAAACTGTTTTTT
.	TRBJ2-5	TRBV19	few	CASSIGEDFRETQYF	TGTGCCAGTAGTATCGGGGAGGACTTCAGAGAGACCCAGTACTTC
.	TRBJ2-3	TRBV12-3/TRBV12-4	many	CASWVASTDTQYF	TGTGCCAGCTGGGTAGCAAGCACAGATACGCAGTATTTT
.	TRBJ1-2	TRBV19	many	CASRTTETYGYTF	TGTGCCAGTAGGACCACGGAGACCTATGGCTACACCTTC
.	TRBJ1-1	TRBV20-1	many	CSARAPTAINTEAFF	TGCAGTGCTAGAGCTCCGACGGCGATAAACACTGAAGCTTTCTTT
.	TRBJ1-6	TRBV24-1	many	CATPGTDNSPLHF	TGTGCCACCCCCGGGACTGATAATTCACCCCTCCACTTT
.	TRBJ2-7	TRBV28	few	CASSLSLPGYEQYF	TGTGCCAGCAGTTTATCCCTCCCGGGGTACGAGCAGTACTTC
.	TRBJ1-4	TRBV28	many	CASYHRNGEKLFF	TGTGCCAGCTACCACAGGAATGGGGAAAAACTGTTTTTT
.	TRBJ1-4	TRBV7-9	.	CASSSQGAGDEKLFF	TGTGCCAGCAGCTCGCAGGGCGCGGGGGACGAAAAACTGTTTTTT
.	TRBJ1-6	TRBV2	many	CASSSRQPNSPLHF	TGTGCCAGCAGCTCCCGCCAGCCTAATTCACCCCTCCACTTT
.	TRBJ2-7	TRBV7-2	once	CASSNKPDTEQYF	TGTGCCAGCAGCAACAAACCCGATACCGAGCAGTACTTC
TRBD2	TRBJ2-3	TRBV5-1	.	CTSGPSSGGPTDTQYF	TGCACCAGCGGACCCTCTAGCGGGGGGCCGACAGATACGCAGTATTTT
.	TRBJ2-3	TRBV6-1	many	CATLGRQADTQYF	TGTGCCACCCTGGGACGTCAAGCGGATACGCAGTATTTT
.	TRBJ2-1	TRBV29-1	many	CSVEGGRYNEQFF	TGCAGCGTTGAAGGGGGCAGGTACAATGAGCAGTTCTTC
TRBD1	TRBJ1-2	TRBV3-1	many	CASSQAVQGGAGGYTF	TGTGCCAGCAGCCAAGCGGTCCAAGGGGGCGCCGGTGGCTACACCTTC
.	TRBJ1-1	TRBV30	many	CAWNLEEGTEAFF	TGTGCCTGGAACCTGGAGGAGGGCACTGAAGCTTTCTTT
TRBD2	TRBJ2-7	TRBV20-1	many	CSARDFFERGTSYEQYF	TGCAGTGCTAGAGATTTTTTTGAGCGGGGTACCTCCTACGAGCAGTACTTC
TRBD1	TRBJ2-7	TRBV7-9	.	CASSRQGSAYEQYF	TGTGCCAGCAGCCGACAGGGATCAGCCTACGAGCAGTACTTC
TRBD2	TRBJ2-5	TRBV4-2	medium-sized	CASSQGTSGQETQYF	TGTGCCAGCAGCCAAGGGACTAGCGGGCAAGAGACCCAGTACTTC
TRBD1	TRBJ1-1	TRBV29-1	.	CSVADRVNTEAFF	TGCAGCGTTGCGGACAGGGTGAACACTGAAGCTTTCTTT